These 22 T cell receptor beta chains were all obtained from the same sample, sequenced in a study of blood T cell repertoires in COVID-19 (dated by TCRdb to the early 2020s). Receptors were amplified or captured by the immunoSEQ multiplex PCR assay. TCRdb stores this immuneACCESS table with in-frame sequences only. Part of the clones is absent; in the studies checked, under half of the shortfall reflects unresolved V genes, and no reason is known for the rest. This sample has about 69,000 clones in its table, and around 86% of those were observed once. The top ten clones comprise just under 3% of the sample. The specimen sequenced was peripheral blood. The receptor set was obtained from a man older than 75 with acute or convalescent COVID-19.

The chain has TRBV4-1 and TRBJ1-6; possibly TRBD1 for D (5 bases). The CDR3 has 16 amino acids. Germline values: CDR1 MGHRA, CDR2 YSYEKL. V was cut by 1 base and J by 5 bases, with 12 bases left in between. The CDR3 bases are TGCGCCAGCAGCCAAGCATCGCAGGGTGATAATTCACCCCTCCACTTT. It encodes CASSQASQGDNSPLHF.

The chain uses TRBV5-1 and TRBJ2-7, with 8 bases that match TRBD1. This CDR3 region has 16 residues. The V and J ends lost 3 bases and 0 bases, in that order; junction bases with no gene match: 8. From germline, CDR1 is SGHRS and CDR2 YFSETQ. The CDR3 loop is CASSSRDRTSSYEQYF. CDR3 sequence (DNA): TGCGCCAGCAGCTCACGGGACAGGACAAGCTCCTACGAGCAGTACTTC.

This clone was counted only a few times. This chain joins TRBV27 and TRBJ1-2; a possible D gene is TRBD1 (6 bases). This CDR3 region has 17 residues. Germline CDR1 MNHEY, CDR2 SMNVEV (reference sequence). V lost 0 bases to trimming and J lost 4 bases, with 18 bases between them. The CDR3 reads CASSLSWSGGDGYGYTF. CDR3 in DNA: TGTGCCAGCAGTTTATCCTGGTCGGGGGGCGATGGCTATGGCTACACCTTC.

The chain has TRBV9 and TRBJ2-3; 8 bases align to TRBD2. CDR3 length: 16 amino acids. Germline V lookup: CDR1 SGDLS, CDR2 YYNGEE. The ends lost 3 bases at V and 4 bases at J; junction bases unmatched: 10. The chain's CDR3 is CASSASAGGGADTQYF. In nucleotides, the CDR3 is TGTGCCAGCAGCGCCTCTGCGGGAGGAGGGGCAGATACGCAGTATTTT. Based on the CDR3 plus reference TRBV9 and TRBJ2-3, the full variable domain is DSGVTQTPKHLITATGQRVTLRCSPRSGDLSVYWYQQSLDQGLQFLIQYYNGEERAKGNILERFSAQQFPDLHSELNLSSLELGDSALYFCASSASAGGGADTQYFGPGTRLTVL.

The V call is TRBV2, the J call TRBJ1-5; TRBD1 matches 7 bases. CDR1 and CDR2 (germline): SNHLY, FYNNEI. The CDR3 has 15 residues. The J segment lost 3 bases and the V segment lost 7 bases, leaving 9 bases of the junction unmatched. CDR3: CASTVQGIANQPQHF. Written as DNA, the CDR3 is TGTGCCAGCACCGTACAGGGGATAGCCAATCAGCCCCAGCATTTT. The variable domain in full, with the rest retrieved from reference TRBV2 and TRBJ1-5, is EPEVTQTPSHQVTQMGQEVILRCVPISNHLYFYWYRQILGQKVEFLVSFYNNEISEKSEIFDDQFSVERPDGSNFTLKIRSTKLEDSAMYFCASTVQGIANQPQHFGDGTRLSIL.

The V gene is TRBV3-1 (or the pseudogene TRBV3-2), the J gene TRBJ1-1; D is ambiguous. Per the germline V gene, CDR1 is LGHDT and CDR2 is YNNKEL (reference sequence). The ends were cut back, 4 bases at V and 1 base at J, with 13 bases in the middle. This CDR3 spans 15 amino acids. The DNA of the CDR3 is TGTGCCAGCAGCCTTTTTTCGGGGAGGAACACTGAAGCTTTCTTT. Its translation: CASSLFSGRNTEAFF.

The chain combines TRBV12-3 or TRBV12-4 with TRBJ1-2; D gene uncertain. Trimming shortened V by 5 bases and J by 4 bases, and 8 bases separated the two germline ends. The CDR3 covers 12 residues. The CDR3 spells CASSKSLYGYTF. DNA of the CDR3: TGTGCCAGCAGTAAATCCCTCTATGGCTACACCTTC.

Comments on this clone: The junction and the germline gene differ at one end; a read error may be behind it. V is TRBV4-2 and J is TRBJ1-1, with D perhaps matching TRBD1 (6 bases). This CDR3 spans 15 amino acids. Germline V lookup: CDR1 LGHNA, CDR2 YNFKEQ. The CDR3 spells CASSQEAGENAEAFF. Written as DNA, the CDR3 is TGTGCCAGCAGCCAAGAGGCAGGGGAGAACGCTGAAGCTTTCTTT.

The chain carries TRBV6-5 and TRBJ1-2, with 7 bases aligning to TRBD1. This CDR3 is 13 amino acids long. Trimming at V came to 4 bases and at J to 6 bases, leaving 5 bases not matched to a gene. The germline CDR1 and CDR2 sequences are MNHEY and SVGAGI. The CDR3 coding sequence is TGTGCCAGCAGTTCCGGACAGGCCGATGGCTACACCTTC. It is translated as CASSSGQADGYTF.

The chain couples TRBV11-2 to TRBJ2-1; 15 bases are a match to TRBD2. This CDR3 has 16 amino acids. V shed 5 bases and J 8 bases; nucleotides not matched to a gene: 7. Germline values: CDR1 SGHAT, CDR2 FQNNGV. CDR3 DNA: TGTGCCAGCAGCCCCCCGGGACTAGCGGGAGGACATGAGCAGTTCTTC. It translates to CASSPPGLAGGHEQFF.

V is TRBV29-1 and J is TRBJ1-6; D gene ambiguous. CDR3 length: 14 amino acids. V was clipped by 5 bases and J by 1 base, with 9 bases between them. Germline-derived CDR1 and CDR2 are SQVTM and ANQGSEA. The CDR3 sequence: CSVSEKSYNSPLHF. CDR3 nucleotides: TGCAGCGTTTCCGAGAAGTCCTATAATTCACCCCTCCACTTT.

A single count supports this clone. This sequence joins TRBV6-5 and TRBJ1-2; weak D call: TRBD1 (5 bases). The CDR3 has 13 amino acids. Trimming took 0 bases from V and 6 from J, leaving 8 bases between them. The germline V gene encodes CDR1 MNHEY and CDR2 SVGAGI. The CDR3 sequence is CASSYSTGDGYTF. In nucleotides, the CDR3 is TGTGCCAGCAGTTACTCTACAGGCGATGGCTACACCTTC.

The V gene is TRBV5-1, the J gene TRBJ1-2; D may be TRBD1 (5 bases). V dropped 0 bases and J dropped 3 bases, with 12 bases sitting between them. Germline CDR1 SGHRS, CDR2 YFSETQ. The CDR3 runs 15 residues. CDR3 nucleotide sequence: TGCGCCAGCAGCTTGGCGGGGGGTTCGGACTATGGCTACACCTTC. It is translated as CASSLAGGSDYGYTF. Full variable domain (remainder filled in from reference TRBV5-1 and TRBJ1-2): KAGVTQTPRYLIKTRGQQVTLSCSPISGHRSVSWYQQTPGQGLQFLFEYFSETQRNKGNFPGRFSGRQFSNSRSEMNVSTLELGDSALYLCASSLAGGSDYGYTFGSGTRLTVV.

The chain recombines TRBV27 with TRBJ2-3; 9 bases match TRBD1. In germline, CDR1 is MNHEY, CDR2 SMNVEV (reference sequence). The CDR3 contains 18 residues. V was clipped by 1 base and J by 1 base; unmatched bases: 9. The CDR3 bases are TGTGCCAGCAGTTTATTGGGGACAGGGCCTAGCGGCACAGATACGCAGTATTTT. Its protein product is CASSLLGTGPSGTDTQYF.

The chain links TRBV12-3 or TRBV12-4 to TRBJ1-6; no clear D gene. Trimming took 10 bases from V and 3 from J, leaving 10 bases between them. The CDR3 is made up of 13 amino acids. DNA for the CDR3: TGTGCCACCGCTAGGAGCTATAATTCACCCCTCCACTTT. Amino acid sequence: CATARSYNSPLHF.

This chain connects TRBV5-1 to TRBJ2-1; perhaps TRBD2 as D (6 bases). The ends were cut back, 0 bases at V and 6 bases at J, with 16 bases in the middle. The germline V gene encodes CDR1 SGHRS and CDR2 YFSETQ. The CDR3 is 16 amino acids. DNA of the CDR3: TGCGCCAGCAGCTTGGGGGGTAGCGGAACGGTCAATGAGCAGTTCTTC. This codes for CASSLGGSGTVNEQFF.

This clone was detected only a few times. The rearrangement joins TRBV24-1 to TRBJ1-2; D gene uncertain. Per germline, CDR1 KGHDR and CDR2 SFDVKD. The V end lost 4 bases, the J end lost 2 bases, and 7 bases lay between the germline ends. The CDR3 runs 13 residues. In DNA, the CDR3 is TGTGCCACCAGTGAACAAAGAAACTATGGCTACACCTTC. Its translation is CATSEQRNYGYTF.

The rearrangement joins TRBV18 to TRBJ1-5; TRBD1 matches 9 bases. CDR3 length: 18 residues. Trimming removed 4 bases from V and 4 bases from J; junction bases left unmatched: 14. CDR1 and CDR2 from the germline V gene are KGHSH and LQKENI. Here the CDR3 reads CASSLYETGGASNQPQHF. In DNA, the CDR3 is TGTGCCAGCTCACTCTATGAGACAGGGGGAGCCTCGAATCAGCCCCAGCATTTT.

CDR3 coding DNA: TGTGCCAGCAGCAACCTCTCGACTAGCGGGAGTCCACACGAGCAGTACTTC. This codes for CASSNLSTSGSPHEQYF. The gene calls are TRBV21-1 and TRBJ2-7; TRBD2, the D gene given by the table, was not confirmed from the DNA. TRBV21-1 is shown as a pseudogene. This CDR3 is built from 17 residues.

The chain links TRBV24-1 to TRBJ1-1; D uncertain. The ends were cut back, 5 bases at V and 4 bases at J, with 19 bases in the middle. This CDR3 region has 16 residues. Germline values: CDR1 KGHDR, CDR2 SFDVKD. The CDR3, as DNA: TGTGCCACCAGTGGCCCGGGGAGGGTGGGTACCACTGAAGCTTTCTTT. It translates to CATSGPGRVGTTEAFF.

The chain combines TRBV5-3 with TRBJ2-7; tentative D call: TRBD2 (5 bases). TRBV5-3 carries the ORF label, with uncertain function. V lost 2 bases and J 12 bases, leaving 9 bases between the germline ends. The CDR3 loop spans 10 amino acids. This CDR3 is CARSLQRSYF. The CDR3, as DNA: TGTGCCAGAAGCTTACAGCGGTCGTACTTC.

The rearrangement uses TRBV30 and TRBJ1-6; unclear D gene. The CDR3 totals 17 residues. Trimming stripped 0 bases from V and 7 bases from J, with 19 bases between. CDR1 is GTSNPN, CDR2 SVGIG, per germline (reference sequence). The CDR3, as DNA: TGTGCCTGGAGTGTAGGGAGAAGCTCCCGGACGAATTCACCCCTCCACTTT. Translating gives CAWSVGRSSRTNSPLHF.